The rows below give T cell receptor beta chains drawn from one sample of a study of shared clonotypes between healthy human individuals. Measured with immunoSEQ multiplex PCR; TCRdb has only the in-frame clones, and not every one. The data contain about 480,000 clones, about 80% of them singletons. Sample: PBMCs. The receptors derive from a woman between 40 and 55 years old in good health. Some clones in this sample may be carry-over from other donors' samples. The CDR3 runs from the conserved cysteine through the conserved F or W. The D gene is left open where the match is weak. A row's size may be missing; if present it is once, few, many or a size class.

TRBD1	TRBJ1-6	-	TRBV28	TGTGCCAGCAGTTTAACCGGGACAGGGAATTCACCCCTCCACTTT	CASSLTGTGNSPLHF
-	TRBJ2-1	-	TRBV27	TGTGCCAGCAGTAAAAGGATTGGCTCCTACAATGAGCAGTTCTTC	CASSKRIGSYNEQFF
TRBD1	TRBJ2-6	-	TRBV28	TGTGCCAGCAGTTTTGGGACAGGGGCTTTTGCTGGGGCCAACGTCCTGACTTTC	CASSFGTGAFAGANVLTF
-	TRBJ2-7	few	TRBV18	TGTGCCAGCTCACCACCGGGCCAGGCCAACTCCTACGAGCAGTACTTC	CASSPPGQANSYEQYF
-	TRBJ2-2	-	TRBV28	TGTGCCAGCAGTTTGTTCTCCGGGGAGCTGTTTTTT	CASSLFSGELFF
-	TRBJ2-1	-	TRBV18	TGTGCCAGCTCACCTAGCGTCTCCTACAATGAGCAGTTCTTC	CASSPSVSYNEQFF
-	TRBJ2-3	-	TRBV7-8	TGTGCCAGCAGCTTAGCCCCAGTATCGGATACGCAGTATTTT	CASSLAPVSDTQYF
-	TRBJ2-7	-	TRBV19	TGTGCCAGTAGTATAGATTGGGCCGCGGGACGGAAATACGAGCAGTACTTC	CASSIDWAAGRKYEQYF
-	TRBJ1-2	-	TRBV29-1	TGCAGCGTTGGCGACGGGGTTGGCTACACCTTC	CSVGDGVGYTF
TRBD2	TRBJ2-3	-	TRBV28	TGTGCCAGCAGTCAGGTGCGGGAGGTGGGAGATACGCAGTATTTT	CASSQVREVGDTQYF
-	TRBJ2-1	few	TRBV15	TGTGCCACCAGCCCACGGACTGGAGATTACAATGAGCAGTTCTTC	CATSPRTGDYNEQFF
TRBD2	TRBJ2-3	-	TRBV10-3	TGTGCCACCCAGGAAGACCGTACTAGCGCAGATACGCAGTATTTT	CATQEDRTSADTQYF
-	TRBJ2-4	-	TRBV28	TGTGCCAGCAGGGGACCCCCAGGGAGCATTCAGTACTTC	CASRGPPGSIQYF
TRBD2	TRBJ2-7	-	TRBV11-1	TGTGCCAGCAGCTCCGGACTAGCGGGAAACTACGAGCAGTACTTC	CASSSGLAGNYEQYF
-	TRBJ2-7	few	TRBV7-6	TGTGCCAGCAGCTTAGCGCAAGCCGGCGAGCAGTACTTC	CASSLAQAGEQYF
TRBD1	TRBJ2-7	-	TRBV6-5	TGTGCCAGCAGTTACCCAAGACAGGGGTTCGTTTACGAGCAGTACTTC	CASSYPRQGFVYEQYF
TRBD2	TRBJ2-5	-	TRBV19	TGTGCCAGTAGTTCGGGACTAGCGGGAGAGACCCAGTACTTC	CASSSGLAGETQYF
TRBD2	TRBJ2-5	-	TRBV18	TGTGCCAGCTCACCACCGGGACTAGCGGGAGAGACCCAGTACTTC	CASSPPGLAGETQYF
-	TRBJ1-2	-	TRBV9	TGTGCCAGCAGCCCCCGTGGGGCGACAGCCTATACATATGGCTACACCTTC	CASSPRGATAYTYGYTF
TRBD2	TRBJ2-3	few	TRBV5-5	TGTGCCAGCAGCTTACTAGCGGGCATTACTAGCACAGATACGCAGTATTTT	CASSLLAGITSTDTQYF
-	TRBJ1-2	few	TRBV9	TGTGCCAGCAGCGGAGGAGGGGGACCCGAATACTATGGCTACACCTTC	CASSGGGGPEYYGYTF
TRBD2	TRBJ2-3	-	TRBV10-3	TGTGCCATCAGTGTGGAACTAGCGTATGGGGGCACAGATACGCAGTATTTT	CAISVELAYGGTDTQYF